The 9 T cell receptor beta chains presented below share a single source sample, sequenced in a study of T cell responses to AZD1222 COVID-19 vaccine. Assay: immunoSEQ multiplex PCR; the TCRdb copy retains only in-frame clones and omits some. Of 100,000 or so clones listed, approximately 90% were seen once; the top ten hold around 2.3%. Specimen: peripheral blood, collected on day 0 of AZD1222 vaccination. These receptors originate from an adult in good health.

The gene calls are TRBV5-1 and TRBJ2-2; D uncertain. The V and J ends lost 3 bases and 6 bases respectively, with 18 bases between them. Germline lookup yields CDR1 SGHRS and CDR2 YFSETQ. This CDR3 is 16 amino acids long. CDR3 sequence reads: CASSSSAGILSGELFF. CDR3 in DNA: TGCGCCAGCAGCTCCTCGGCCGGAATACTCTCCGGGGAGCTGTTTTTT.

The rearrangement joins TRBV20-1 to TRBJ1-2; D is undetermined. Germline values: CDR1 DFQATT, CDR2 SNEGSKA (reference sequence). The germline V and J ends were trimmed by 5 bases and 3 bases, with 7 bases remaining between them. CDR3 length: 11 amino acids. The CDR3 reads CSAHRYYGYTF. In DNA, the CDR3 is TGCAGTGCTCATCGATACTATGGCTACACCTTC.

J is TRBJ1-1 and V is TRBV5-1; a weak D match, TRBD1 (5 bases). The CDR3 has 15 residues. V dropped 6 bases and J dropped 6 bases, with 21 bases sitting between them. Per germline, CDR1 SGHRS and CDR2 YFSETQ. This chain's CDR3 is CASTLGAGMGAEAFF. In DNA form, the CDR3 reads TGCGCCAGCACTCTCGGAGCAGGGATGGGCGCTGAAGCTTTCTTT.

The chain recombines TRBV12-3 or TRBV12-4 with TRBJ1-1; D is unclear. The germline V and J ends were trimmed by 6 bases and 1 base, with 9 bases remaining between them. CDR3 length: 13 amino acids. The CDR3 is CASSPRQNTEAFF. The CDR3 DNA reads as TGTGCCAGCAGCCCCCGGCAGAACACTGAAGCTTTCTTT.

The chain has TRBV19 and TRBJ2-7; D not certain. CDR3 length: 15 residues. In germline, CDR1 is LNHDA, CDR2 SQIVND (reference sequence). V lost 4 bases and J lost 0, with 13 bases in between. The CDR3 loop reads CASSRQHLSSYEQYF. CDR3 DNA: TGTGCCAGTAGTAGGCAGCATCTCAGCTCCTACGAGCAGTACTTC.

This chain links TRBV9 with TRBJ2-3, with D possibly matching TRBD2 (7 bases). Germline V lookup: CDR1 SGDLS, CDR2 YYNGEE. Trimming took 4 bases from V and 0 from J, leaving 15 bases between them. The CDR3 spans 16 residues. The chain's CDR3 is CASSPRGGDSTDTQYF. CDR3 coding DNA: TGTGCCAGCAGCCCAAGGGGGGGGGATAGCACAGATACGCAGTATTTT.

Of note for this clone: The junction shows a germline mismatch at one end, possibly a read error. The chain is built from TRBV28 and TRBJ2-7; 9 bases fit TRBD2. This CDR3 contains 14 residues. CDR1 and CDR2 (germline): MDHEN, SYDVKM. This CDR3 reads CASSASGELYGQYF. CDR3 bases: TGTGCCAGCAGTGCTAGCGGGGAGCTTTACGGGCAGTACTTC.

The chain joins TRBV15 to TRBJ2-1, with 12 bases fitting TRBD2. Germline V gene sequence: CDR1 LNHNV, CDR2 YYDKDF (reference sequence). V gave up 8 bases and J gave up 0 bases; unmatched junction bases: 11. The CDR3 is 18 residues long. CDR3: CATPGLAGLPSSYNEQFF. CDR3 sequence (DNA): TGTGCCACCCCAGGACTAGCGGGGCTACCGAGCTCCTACAATGAGCAGTTCTTC.

V is TRBV19 and J is TRBJ1-5; perhaps TRBD1 as D (5 bases). V gave up 3 bases and J gave up 7 bases, with 16 bases separating them. The CDR3 runs to 15 residues. CDR1 and CDR2 from the germline V gene are LNHDA and SQIVND (reference sequence). The CDR3: CASSIARDPRQPQHF. The CDR3 DNA reads TGTGCCAGTAGTATTGCCAGGGACCCCAGGCAGCCCCAGCATTTT.